These 31 T cell receptor beta chains originate from one sample sequenced in a study of regulatory T cells in long-lasting Graves disease. Time point given: newly diagnosed GD, antithyroid drugs for less than 3 months. PBMC-extracted RNA yielded the TCR library. Arm-PCR of CDR3 regions and iRepertoire HTBI primers were used to build TCR beta libraries. In TCRdb, the multiplex PCR reads were re-called with MiXCR into one record per CDR3 protein. The table shows a few hundred thousand distinct CDR3 sequences, with roughly 10% occurring only once. These data also formed part of another study, on T cells in Graves' hyperthyroidism and ophthalmopathy.

The sample consisted of peripheral blood mononuclear cells (PBMCs), taken at new diagnosis, from a patient treated with antithyroid drugs. These receptors originate from a woman between 18 and 29 years old with Graves disease.

This clonotype occurred many times. V and J are TRBV12-3 or TRBV12-4 and TRBJ1-5; TRBD1 is a possible D gene (6 bases). The germline V and J ends were trimmed by 5 bases and 5 bases, with 19 bases remaining between them. The CDR3 loop spans 16 amino acids. CDR3 sequence reads: CASSGGGTGRYQPQHF. CDR3 nucleotide sequence: TGTGCCAGCAGTGGGGGCGGTACAGGGCGGTATCAGCCCCAGCATTTT.

The sample holds many counts of this clonotype. V is TRBV7-3 and J is TRBJ1-1, with 9 bases matching TRBD1. V trimming: 5 bases; J trimming: 4 bases; junction bases outside the gene matches: 11. The CDR3 consists of 16 residues. CDR1 and CDR2 (germline): SGHTA, FQGTGA. The CDR3 loop reads CASSLLTGTGPTEAFF. The CDR3 nucleotides are TGTGCCAGCAGCCTACTTACCGGGACAGGGCCCACTGAAGCTTTCTTT.

Ten or more counts support this clonotype. The CDR3 DNA follows: TGTGCCAGCAGCCAATTCGAAGGGCTAACCCTCCACTTT. Translated, it gives CASSQFEGLTLHF. The V gene is TRBV7-3, the J gene TRBJ1-6; no clear D gene. The CDR3 is made up of 13 amino acids. Germline values: CDR1 SGHTA, CDR2 FQGTGA. V lost 5 bases and J lost 14, with 16 bases in between.

There are a few counts of this clonotype. This sequence joins TRBV6-1 and TRBJ2-5, with D maybe TRBD2 (5 bases). The CDR3 sequence is 12 residues long. Trimming stripped 6 bases from V and 5 bases from J, with 10 bases between. CDR1 and CDR2 from the germline V gene are MNHNS and SASEGT. The CDR3 is CASSFSEETQYF. DNA for the CDR3: TGTGCCAGCAGCTTTAGCGAGGAGACCCAGTACTTC.

The chain has TRBV27 and TRBJ1-1; maybe TRBD1 (5 bases). Germline V lookup: CDR1 MNHEY, CDR2 SMNVEV (reference sequence). There are 15 residues in the CDR3. Trimming took off 8 bases at V and 1 base at J, with 17 bases between the two ends. Here the CDR3 reads CASGLSGGGNTEAFF. The CDR3 bases are TGTGCCAGCGGTCTGTCCGGGGGTGGGAACACTGAAGCTTTCTTT.

The table lists this clonotype with many counts. The chain links TRBV20-1 to TRBJ2-3, with TRBD1 matching over 8 bases. Germline CDR1 is DFQATT and CDR2 is SNEGSKA (reference sequence). CDR3 length: 16 amino acids. V trimming: 6 bases; J trimming: 4 bases; junction bases outside the gene matches: 15. CDR3 nucleotide sequence: TGCAGTGCGGAAAGGACAGGGCGTAGGGTGGCAGATACGCAGTATTTT. This codes for CSAERTGRRVADTQYF.

The table lists this clonotype with many counts. The chain employs TRBV20-1 and TRBJ2-5, with 11 bases identical to TRBD2. The germline CDR1 and CDR2 sequences are DFQATT and SNEGSKA (reference sequence). J lost 4 bases, V lost 5 bases, and 9 bases had no gene match. The CDR3 is 15 residues long. The CDR3 is CSARNPSGGRETQYF. The DNA for the CDR3 is TGCAGTGCTCGAAACCCTAGCGGGGGGAGAGAGACCCAGTACTTC.

This clonotype showed up many times. The chain has TRBV7-2 and TRBJ2-7; 7 bases match TRBD2. Trimming removed 5 bases from V and 3 bases from J; junction bases left unmatched: 10. CDR1 SGHTA and CDR2 FQGNSA come from the germline V gene. This CDR3 comprises 15 residues. CDR3 nucleotides: TGTGCCAGCAGCCCCCCGGGACTAAGAAACTACGAGCAGTACTTC. The encoded protein is CASSPPGLRNYEQYF.

This clonotype was observed many times. This chain connects TRBV5-1 to TRBJ2-7; D uncertain. Trimming cost V 1 base and J 4 bases, with 9 bases left between them. Germline-derived CDR1 and CDR2 are SGHRS and YFSETQ. The CDR3 spans 13 residues. This chain's CDR3 is CASSLTRSYEQYF. The CDR3 DNA follows: TGCGCCAGCAGCTTGACACGAAGTTACGAGCAGTACTTC.

This clonotype was seen many times. The chain employs TRBV12-3 or TRBV12-4 and TRBJ1-3; D call uncertain. V was pared by 3 bases and J by 1 base, with 16 bases between. CDR3 length: 17 amino acids. CDR3 amino acids: CASSLRIQTYSGNTIYF. CDR3 DNA: TGTGCCAGCAGTTTGAGAATACAAACCTATTCTGGAAACACCATATATTTT.

The V gene is TRBV5-1, the J gene TRBJ2-7; possibly TRBD1 for D (6 bases). Trimming cost V 4 bases and J 7 bases, with 12 bases left between them. Germline assignment: CDR1 SGHRS and CDR2 YFSETQ. The CDR3 loop spans 12 amino acids. The CDR3 DNA sequence: TGCGCCAGCAGCCCCCAGGGGCGTGAGCAGTACTTC. Translating it yields CASSPQGREQYF.

This chain uses TRBV29-1 with TRBJ2-3, with TRBD2 identical over 10 bases. This CDR3 has 15 amino acids. The trim removed 7 bases at V and 0 bases at J, leaving 7 bases unmatched. Germline values: CDR1 SQVTM, CDR2 ANQGSEA. The CDR3 DNA sequence: TGCAGCGCCACGCCTAGCGGGGGTAGCACAGATACGCAGTATTTT. It specifies CSATPSGGSTDTQYF.

This clonotype has a count of ten or more. The gene calls are TRBV28 and TRBJ2-7; 12 nucleotides line up with TRBD2. Germline values: CDR1 MDHEN, CDR2 SYDVKM. The CDR3 has 19 residues. Trimming cost V 4 bases and J 1 base; bases outside gene matches: 14. The CDR3: CASSSPSGTSGPISYEQYF. The CDR3 DNA follows: TGTGCCAGCAGTTCACCATCCGGGACTAGCGGGCCGATATCCTACGAGCAGTACTTC.

This rearrangement joins TRBV6-1 to TRBJ2-2, with D maybe TRBD1 (7 bases). The CDR3 runs 12 residues. Germline V gene sequence: CDR1 MNHNS, CDR2 SASEGT. The germline V and J ends were trimmed by 5 bases and 13 bases, with 14 bases remaining between them. CDR3 DNA: TGTGCCAGCAGTCAGGGGGGTGGGAGGCTGTTTTTT. Protein: CASSQGGGRLFF.

This clonotype was detected a few times. The CDR3 region has the DNA TGTGCCAGCAGCTTATTCGGGGCAGGGAACACTGAAGCTTTCTTT. Amino acids: CASSLFGAGNTEAFF. This chain connects TRBV5-5 to TRBJ1-1; D is perhaps TRBD1 (5 bases). Trimming removed 2 bases from V and 1 base from J, with 12 bases in between. The CDR3 length is 15 residues. CDR1 and CDR2 (germline): SGHKS, YYEKEE (reference sequence).

Regarding this clonotype: At one boundary the junction diverges from the germline segment, which might be a read error. The gene calls are TRBV3-1 and TRBJ2-5, with 14 bases fitting TRBD2. CDR1 LGHDT and CDR2 YNNKEL come from the germline V gene (reference sequence). The CDR3 totals 16 residues. CDR3 bases: TGTGCCAGCAGCCGGGGACTAGCGGGAGTTTGGGCGACCGAGTACTTC. Translated: CASSRGLAGVWATEYF.

J is TRBJ1-2 and V is TRBV4-2; TRBD1 is a possible D gene (6 bases). The germline gives CDR1 LGHNA, CDR2 YNFKEQ. V gave up 0 bases and J gave up 8 bases, with 16 bases separating them. The CDR3 length is 15 residues. Here the CDR3 reads CASSQEQAGAQGYTF. In DNA form, the CDR3 reads TGTGCCAGCAGCCAAGAGCAAGCAGGGGCGCAAGGCTACACCTTC.

This clonotype was detected many times. This sequence joins TRBV5-5 and TRBJ2-3; perhaps D is TRBD1 or TRBD2 (5 bases each). Trimming cost V 1 base and J 4 bases, with 13 bases left between them. CDR3 length equals 15 residues. Germline V gene lookup returns CDR1 SGHKS and CDR2 YYEKEE (reference sequence). The CDR3 coding sequence is TGTGCCAGCAGCTTGAGTGTGGGGGTGGCAGATACGCAGTATTTT. It yields the protein CASSLSVGVADTQYF. Looking up the rest from reference TRBV5-5 and TRBJ2-3 gives the full variable domain: DAGVTQSPTHLIKTRGQQVTLRCSPISGHKSVSWYQQVLGQGPQFIFQYYEKEERGRGNFPDRFSARQFPNYSSELNVNALLLGDSALYLCASSLSVGVADTQYFGPGTRLTVL.

This clonotype has just a few counts. The CDR3 DNA is TGTGCCACCGAGGGTCTCCCGAGGAGCTATGGCTACACCTTC. It is translated as CATEGLPRSYGYTF. The J gene is TRBJ1-2, the V gene TRBV2; D gene unclear. Germline V gives CDR1 SNHLY, CDR2 FYNNEI. CDR3 length equals 14 residues. Trimming stripped 10 bases from V and 4 bases from J, with 19 bases between.

Points on this clonotype: This sequence may be a read error, since a much larger clone differs from it by one base. This CDR3 is CSARLAATDTRYF. CDR3 DNA sequence: TGCAGTGCTAGACTAGCGGCCACAGATACGCGGTATTTT. The chain recombines TRBV20-1 with TRBJ2-3, with 7 nucleotides matching TRBD2. This CDR3 is built from 13 residues. Germline CDR1 and CDR2: DFQATT and SNEGSKA (reference sequence).

This clonotype came up many times. The chain uses TRBV18 and TRBJ2-1; a possible D gene is TRBD1 (6 bases). Germline assignment: CDR1 KGHSH and CDR2 LQKENI. This CDR3 comprises 14 residues. Trimming cost V 3 bases and J 8 bases, with 14 bases left between them. The CDR3 DNA sequence: TGTGCCAGCTCACCCCTACCGGCAGGGGATGAGCAGTTCTTC. As protein: CASSPLPAGDEQFF.

In this sample, this clonotype turned up many times. V and J are TRBV6-1 and TRBJ1-4; D remains unclear. This CDR3 spans 13 amino acids. Looked up from germline, CDR1 is MNHNS and CDR2 is SASEGT. Between the trimmed V and J ends, which lost 5 bases and 4 bases, there was a span of 8 bases. For the CDR3, the DNA is TGTGCCAGCAGTCCTCGGGTTAATGAAAAACTGTTTTTT. Encoded protein: CASSPRVNEKLFF.

J is TRBJ1-3 and V is TRBV4-3, with TRBD1 matching over 7 bases. The junction had 3 bases not matched to a gene; V was cut back by 4 bases and J by 0 bases. Germline V gives CDR1 LGHNA, CDR2 YSLEER. This CDR3 spans 15 amino acids. CDR3 loop: CASSRDSDSGNTIYF. The CDR3 coding sequence is TGCGCCAGCAGCCGGGACAGCGACTCTGGAAACACCATATATTTT.

The sample holds a few counts of this clonotype. The genes are TRBV5-1 and TRBJ2-3; D is perhaps TRBD1 or TRBD2 (5 bases each). CDR1 and CDR2 from the germline V gene are SGHRS and YFSETQ. The CDR3 extends over 14 amino acids. The V end was cut by 3 bases, the J end by 5 bases, with 13 bases between. The CDR3 spells CASSSGTPKDTQYF. The CDR3 region has the DNA TGCGCCAGCAGCTCAGGGACCCCAAAAGATACGCAGTATTTT.

In this sample, this clonotype turned up many times. V is TRBV9 and J is TRBJ2-7, with a possible D match to TRBD1 (5 bases). There are 16 residues in the CDR3. Trimming cost V 9 bases and J 2 bases, with 24 bases left between them. From germline, CDR1 is SGDLS and CDR2 YYNGEE. For the CDR3, the DNA is TGTGCCATCGACTCTAGGGGTCTTTGCGATGCCTACGAGCAGTACTTC. Amino acids: CAIDSRGLCDAYEQYF.

The chain employs TRBV27 and TRBJ1-4; D is uncertain. The CDR3 runs 16 residues. Germline-derived CDR1 and CDR2 are MNHEY and SMNVEV (reference sequence). V shed 6 bases and J shed 4 bases, with 18 bases lying between them. This CDR3 reads CASSRFQSAYNEKLFF. The CDR3 DNA follows: TGTGCCAGCAGCCGATTCCAGTCCGCGTATAATGAAAAACTGTTTTTT.

This clonotype was detected many times. This rearrangement joins TRBV5-1 to TRBJ2-2, with no clear D. CDR3 length: 14 amino acids. Trimming removed 0 bases at V and 7 bases at J, with 10 bases between. Germline assignment: CDR1 SGHRS and CDR2 YFSETQ. CDR3 coding DNA: TGCGCCAGCAGCTTGGCCTTGGGTTTCGGGGAGCTGTTTTTT. Residues: CASSLALGFGELFF.

The chain carries TRBV12-3 or TRBV12-4 and TRBJ2-2; D is possibly TRBD1 or TRBD2 (5 bases each). This CDR3 has 16 amino acids. The V gene lost 1 base and the J gene lost 6 bases, with 15 bases spanning the gap. CDR3: CASSLEAGSVAGELFF. In DNA, the CDR3 is TGTGCCAGCAGTTTAGAGGCAGGGAGTGTGGCCGGGGAGCTGTTTTTT.

This chain links TRBV27 with TRBJ1-2; 7 bases agree with TRBD1. Germline trimming cut 3 bases from V and 8 bases from J; bases unmatched to any gene: 12. CDR1 and CDR2 from the germline V gene are MNHEY and SMNVEV (reference sequence). The CDR3 extends over 15 amino acids. The CDR3 nucleotides read TGTGCCAGCAGTTTGGCCACAGACAGGGTTGGCGGCTACACCTTC. Translated, it gives CASSLATDRVGGYTF.

This clonotype has a count of ten or more. This sequence joins TRBV20-1 and TRBJ2-7; 7 bases are a match to TRBD2. Per germline, CDR1 DFQATT and CDR2 SNEGSKA (reference sequence). There are 15 residues in the CDR3. With 6 bases clipped from V and 2 bases from J, the junction kept 13 bases outside the gene matches. CDR3 sequence: CSAQNRASGPYEQYF. The CDR3 DNA is TGCAGTGCCCAAAATCGGGCTAGCGGTCCCTACGAGCAGTACTTC.

As for this clonotype: A far larger clone is just one base off, so this is likely a read error. The chain carries TRBV28 and TRBJ2-3; perhaps TRBD2 as D (6 bases). TRBJ2-1 matches the DNA end more closely, so the J call is doubtful. Per germline, CDR1 MDHEN and CDR2 SYDVKM. The CDR3 has 15 residues. In DNA, the CDR3 is TGTGCCAGCGGCGGTTTTAGGGAGGCAAGGCGTGAGCAGTTCTTC. Residues: CASGGFREARREQFF.